The 23 T cell receptor beta chains given below trace back to one sample, sequenced in a study of identical twins. TCRdb re-analysed the 5' RACE reads in MiXCR, keeping a single row per CDR3 protein. The table has some 570,000 distinct CDR3 sequences, around 24% seen once. This same sample was also taken into another study, of yellow fever vaccine responses in identical twins.

The sequencing input was CD4+ T cells sorted from blood. The receptor source for this set is a woman between 18 and 29 years old in good health.

The chain uses TRBV10-3 and TRBJ1-2; D is uncertain. This CDR3 region has 13 residues. Germline CDR1 and CDR2: ENHRY and SYGVKD. Trimming took 3 bases from V and 2 from J, leaving 7 bases between them. The CDR3 spells CAISDPPNYGYTF. The CDR3 DNA sequence: TGTGCCATCAGTGATCCTCCGAACTATGGCTACACCTTC.

This sequence joins TRBV5-1 and TRBJ1-1, with a possible D match to TRBD1 (5 bases). The CDR3 covers 15 residues. V was clipped by 4 bases and J by 7 bases, with 20 bases between them. Germline-derived CDR1 and CDR2 are SGHRS and YFSETQ. The CDR3 is CASSPAQGLPLEAFF. In nucleotides, the CDR3 is TGCGCCAGCAGCCCTGCCCAGGGCCTACCCCTTGAAGCTTTCTTT.

V gene TRBV9 combines with J gene TRBJ2-1; D is perhaps TRBD1 (5 bases). With 7 bases removed from V and 2 bases from J, the gap between germline ends came to 16 bases. CDR1 SGDLS and CDR2 YYNGEE come from the germline V gene. The CDR3 sequence is 15 residues long. The CDR3 is CASSLTRAAYNEQFF. The CDR3 coding sequence is TGTGCCAGCTCTCTTACCAGGGCTGCCTACAATGAGCAGTTCTTC. Combining the CDR3 with reference TRBV9 and TRBJ2-1 gives the whole variable domain DSGVTQTPKHLITATGQRVTLRCSPRSGDLSVYWYQQSLDQGLQFLIQYYNGEERAKGNILERFSAQQFPDLHSELNLSSLELGDSALYFCASSLTRAAYNEQFFGPGTRLTVL.

Only a few counts were recorded for this clonotype. The gene calls are TRBV5-1 and TRBJ2-5, with 8 positions matching TRBD1. This CDR3 is 16 amino acids long. Trimming took 2 bases from V and 4 from J; bases not matched to a gene: 10. Germline CDR1 and CDR2: SGHRS and YFSETQ. CDR3 residues: CASSFSTGGPGETQYF. CDR3 DNA: TGCGCCAGCAGCTTCTCAACAGGGGGTCCTGGAGAGACCCAGTACTTC. Based on the CDR3 plus reference TRBV5-1 and TRBJ2-5, the full variable domain is KAGVTQTPRYLIKTRGQQVTLSCSPISGHRSVSWYQQTPGQGLQFLFEYFSETQRNKGNFPGRFSGRQFSNSRSEMNVSTLELGDSALYLCASSFSTGGPGETQYFGPGTRLLVL.

The V gene is TRBV5-1, the J gene TRBJ2-1; 10 bases are shared with TRBD2. V gave up 0 bases and J gave up 6 bases; unmatched junction bases: 12. This CDR3 comprises 18 residues. CDR1 is SGHRS and CDR2 is YFSETQ in the germline V gene. The CDR3: CASSLEVGRPSGGNEQFF. CDR3 nucleotides: TGCGCCAGCAGCTTGGAGGTCGGGAGGCCTAGCGGGGGCAATGAGCAGTTCTTC.

This clonotype was counted once. The rearrangement uses TRBV12-3 or TRBV12-4 and TRBJ1-1; the D is unclear. Trimming shortened V by 7 bases and J by 5 bases, and 11 bases separated the two germline ends. The CDR3 totals 12 residues. CDR3: CASTLGRTEAFF. In DNA form, the CDR3 reads TGTGCCAGCACGCTGGGAAGGACTGAAGCTTTCTTT.

This clonotype was detected a few times. The chain has TRBV28 and TRBJ2-5, with 9 bases lining up with TRBD1. CDR3 size: 15 residues. Trimming at V came to 5 bases and at J to 1 base, leaving 5 bases not matched to a gene. CDR1 and CDR2 from the germline V gene are MDHEN and SYDVKM. CDR3 in amino acids: CASSLGTGIQETQYF. The CDR3, as DNA: TGTGCCAGCAGTCTTGGGACAGGGATCCAAGAGACCCAGTACTTC.

The J gene is TRBJ1-2, the V gene TRBV6-5, with D possibly TRBD1 on 6 matching bases. The length of the CDR3 is 12 residues. With 8 bases removed from V and 2 bases from J, the gap between germline ends came to 9 bases. Germline V gene sequence: CDR1 MNHEY, CDR2 SVGAGI. The CDR3 nucleotides are TGTGCCAGCTGGAGGGGGAACTATGGCTACACCTTC. As protein: CASWRGNYGYTF.

This clonotype was seen a handful of times. The V gene is TRBV5-5, the J gene TRBJ2-1; 7 bases agree with TRBD2. CDR3 length: 14 residues. The germline gives CDR1 SGHKS, CDR2 YYEKEE (reference sequence). J lost 8 bases, V lost 3 bases, and 8 bases had no gene match. The CDR3 protein is CASSSRLGRDEQFF. CDR3 sequence (DNA): TGTGCCAGCAGCTCCCGACTTGGGAGGGATGAGCAGTTCTTC.

This clonotype has more than one count but fewer than ten. This rearrangement joins TRBV12-3 or TRBV12-4 to TRBJ2-7, with 8 nucleotides matching TRBD1. This CDR3 contains 16 residues. V lost 5 bases to trimming and J lost 4 bases; unmatched junction nucleotides: 13. Written as DNA, the CDR3 is TGTGCCAGCAGTGTTCGTCAGGACAGGGTATCGTACGAGCAGTACTTC. This codes for CASSVRQDRVSYEQYF.

This clonotype was counted a few times. The gene calls are TRBV28 and TRBJ1-4; D call uncertain. The CDR3 runs to 15 residues. CDR1 and CDR2 (germline): MDHEN, SYDVKM. Trimming removed 8 bases from V and 2 bases from J, with 15 bases in between. The CDR3 DNA sequence: TGTGCCAGCGGAACCATTACGGACACTAATGAAAAACTGTTTTTT. It specifies CASGTITDTNEKLFF. Full variable domain (missing parts from reference TRBV28 and TRBJ1-4): DVKVTQSSRYLVKRTGEKVFLECVQDMDHENMFWYRQDPGLGLRLIYFSYDVKMKEKGDIPEGYSVSREKKERFSLILESASTNQTSMYLCASGTITDTNEKLFFGSGTQLSVL.

The gene calls are TRBV7-2 and TRBJ1-6; possible D gene TRBD1, 6 bases. Germline V CDR1 and CDR2: SGHTA, FQGNSA. This CDR3 is 14 amino acids long. The V end was cut by 2 bases, the J end by 10 bases, with 12 bases between. CDR3 coding DNA: TGTGCCAGCAGCTTAAGGCCACAGGGATCACCCCTCCACTTT. Its protein is CASSLRPQGSPLHF. The complete variable domain, with remaining parts taken from reference TRBV7-2 and TRBJ1-6, reads GAGVSQSPSNKVTEKGKDVELRCDPISGHTALYWYRQSLGQGLEFLIYFQGNSAPDKSGLPSDRFSAERTGGSVSTLTIQRTQQEDSAVYLCASSLRPQGSPLHFGNGTRLTVT.

This clonotype was picked up a small number of times. This chain joins TRBV9 and TRBJ2-3; unclear D gene. Trimming took 3 bases from V and 2 from J, leaving 13 bases between them. This CDR3 has 15 amino acids. Germline V gene sequence: CDR1 SGDLS, CDR2 YYNGEE. The DNA of the CDR3 is TGTGCCAGCAGCGGGGGTAGTGCAAACACAGATACGCAGTATTTT. Its translation is CASSGGSANTDTQYF.

This clonotype was picked up a small number of times. The V call is TRBV10-3, the J call TRBJ2-1, with 8 bases that match TRBD2. Germline CDR1 is ENHRY and CDR2 is SYGVKD. The CDR3 is made up of 12 amino acids. After removal of 8 bases from V and 8 bases from J, the junction contained 5 bases not matched to a gene. Here the CDR3 reads CAISYGGDEQFF. The CDR3 coding sequence is TGTGCCATCTCATACGGGGGGGATGAGCAGTTCTTC.

This clonotype turned up a few times. The V call is TRBV9, the J call TRBJ2-7, with D possibly being TRBD1 (5 bases). Germline lookup yields CDR1 SGDLS and CDR2 YYNGEE. The CDR3 contains 17 residues. Trimming cost V 4 bases and J 1 base, with 21 bases left between them. The CDR3 sequence: CASSNQLDRPPSYEQYF. DNA of the CDR3: TGTGCCAGCAGCAATCAGCTAGACAGACCGCCTTCCTACGAGCAGTACTTC.

The gene calls are TRBV12-3 or TRBV12-4 and TRBJ2-7; D uncertain. This CDR3 is built from 13 residues. The ends were cut back, 4 bases at V and 7 bases at J, with 14 bases in the middle. The CDR3 region is CASSSRRFIEQYF. For the CDR3, the DNA is TGTGCCAGCAGTTCAAGGCGGTTCATAGAGCAGTACTTC.

The gene calls are TRBV15 and TRBJ2-1; 12 bases line up with TRBD2. The V segment lost 3 bases and the J segment 7 bases; nucleotides outside the gene matches: 7. CDR1 is LNHNV and CDR2 is YYDKDF in the germline V gene (reference sequence). This CDR3 has 16 residues. The CDR3 reads CATSRLAGGPWNEQFF. The CDR3 DNA follows: TGTGCCACCAGCAGGCTAGCGGGAGGGCCGTGGAATGAGCAGTTCTTC. The full variable domain, with the rest looked up from reference TRBV15 and TRBJ2-1, is DAMVIQNPRYQVTQFGKPVTLSCSQTLNHNVMYWYQQKSSQAPKLLFHYYDKDFNNEADTPDNFQSRRPNTSFCFLDIRSPGLGDTAMYLCATSRLAGGPWNEQFFGPGTRLTVL.

The chain is built from TRBV3-1 and TRBJ1-2, with 12 bases that match TRBD1. This CDR3 spans 16 amino acids. V lost 5 bases, J lost 0 bases, and 4 bases stayed unmatched. Per germline, CDR1 LGHDT and CDR2 YNNKEL (reference sequence). CDR3 nucleotide sequence: TGTGCCAGCAGCGGGACAGGGGGCAAGACTAACTATGGCTACACCTTC. Translating gives CASSGTGGKTNYGYTF. The variable domain in full, completed from reference TRBV3-1 and TRBJ1-2, reads DTAVSQTPKYLVTQMGNDKSIKCEQNLGHDTMYWYKQDSKKFLKIMFSYNNKELIINETVPNRFSPKSPDKAHLNLHINSLELGDSAVYFCASSGTGGKTNYGYTFGSGTRLTVV.

The chain recombines TRBV9 with TRBJ2-1; 8 bases match TRBD1. Trimming took 2 bases from V and 0 from J; bases not matched to a gene: 1. Germline values: CDR1 SGDLS, CDR2 YYNGEE. The CDR3 spans 15 residues. The CDR3, as DNA: TGTGCCAGCAGCGTCACAGGGGGCTCCTACAATGAGCAGTTCTTC. This sequence encodes CASSVTGGSYNEQFF.

The chain carries TRBV7-2 and TRBJ2-3; 8 positions match TRBD1. This CDR3 has 15 residues. V lost 5 bases, J lost 2 bases, and 6 bases stayed unmatched. Germline values: CDR1 SGHTA, CDR2 FQGNSA. CDR3 protein: CASSIGQGNTDTQYF. In DNA form, the CDR3 reads TGTGCCAGCAGCATCGGACAGGGCAACACAGATACGCAGTATTTT.

In this sample, this clonotype turned up a few times. The chain is built from TRBV4-1 and TRBJ2-2; D may be TRBD1 or TRBD2 (5 bases each). The V gene lost 0 bases and the J gene lost 1 base, with 12 bases spanning the gap. CDR1 MGHRA and CDR2 YSYEKL come from the germline V gene. The CDR3 sequence is 17 residues long. CDR3 sequence reads: CASSQDRDAQNTGELFF. CDR3 in DNA: TGCGCCAGCAGCCAAGACCGGGACGCGCAGAACACCGGGGAGCTGTTTTTT.

J is TRBJ2-7 and V is TRBV28; 8 bases line up with TRBD2. CDR3 length equals 15 residues. CDR1 is MDHEN, CDR2 SYDVKM, per germline. The J segment lost 3 bases and the V segment lost 3 bases, leaving 7 bases of the junction unmatched. The CDR3 DNA follows: TGTGCCAGCAGTTTTCTCGCGGGAGGTCGCTACGAGCAGTACTTC. It is translated as CASSFLAGGRYEQYF.

This clonotype was observed at least ten times. The V and J genes are TRBV12-3 or TRBV12-4 and TRBJ1-6; D call uncertain. The CDR3 is made up of 13 amino acids. With 3 bases removed from V and 9 bases from J, the gap between germline ends came to 9 bases. CDR3 protein: CASSLGYGSPLHF. Written as DNA, the CDR3 is TGTGCCAGCAGTTTGGGGTATGGTTCACCCCTCCACTTT.